The TCR beta chain under discussion was sequenced for a study of shared clonotypes between healthy human individuals. Deletions cut 6 bases from V and 0 bases from J, with 8 bases between. The CDR3 covers 13 residues. Germline V gene sequence: CDR1 SNHLY, CDR2 FYNNEI. The assay was immunoSEQ multiplex PCR, and TCRdb's table has in-frame clones only and misses some. Of more than 450,000 clones listed, about four fifths were seen once; the top ten hold 13%. This TCR was sampled from a woman aged 40-49 years in good health. Some clones in this sample may be carry-over from other donors' samples. Sequenced material: PBMCs. The chain has TRBV2 and TRBJ1-1; no clear D. The CDR3 nucleotides read TGTGCCAGCAGCGAGACTCTGAACACTGAAGCTTTCTTT. Its translation is CASSETLNTEAFF.